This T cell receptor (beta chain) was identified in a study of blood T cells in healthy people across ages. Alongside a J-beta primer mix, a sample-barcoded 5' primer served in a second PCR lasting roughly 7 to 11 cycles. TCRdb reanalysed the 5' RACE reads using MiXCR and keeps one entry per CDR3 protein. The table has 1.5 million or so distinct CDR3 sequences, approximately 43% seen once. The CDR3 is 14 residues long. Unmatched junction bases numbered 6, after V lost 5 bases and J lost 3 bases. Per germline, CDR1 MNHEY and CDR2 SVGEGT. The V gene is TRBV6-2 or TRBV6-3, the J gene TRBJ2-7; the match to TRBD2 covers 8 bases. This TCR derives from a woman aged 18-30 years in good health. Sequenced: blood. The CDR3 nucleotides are TGTGCCAGCAGTGGCTATAGCGGGAACTACGAGCAGTACTTC. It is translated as CASSGYSGNYEQYF.